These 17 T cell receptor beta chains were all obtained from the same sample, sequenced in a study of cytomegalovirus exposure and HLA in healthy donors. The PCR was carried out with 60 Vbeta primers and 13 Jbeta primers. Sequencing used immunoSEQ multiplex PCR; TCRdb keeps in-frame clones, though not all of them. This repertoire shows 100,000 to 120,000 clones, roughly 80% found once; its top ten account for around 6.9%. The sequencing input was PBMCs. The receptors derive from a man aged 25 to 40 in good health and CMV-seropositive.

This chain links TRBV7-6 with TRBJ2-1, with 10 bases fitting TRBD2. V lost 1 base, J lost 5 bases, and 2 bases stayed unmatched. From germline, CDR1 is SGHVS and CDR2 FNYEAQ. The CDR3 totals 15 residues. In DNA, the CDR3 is TGTGCCAGCAGCTTAGTAGCGGGGGGAAACAATGAGCAGTTCTTC. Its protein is CASSLVAGGNNEQFF. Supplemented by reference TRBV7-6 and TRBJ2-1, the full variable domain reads GAGVSQSPRYKVTKRGQDVALRCDPISGHVSLYWYRQALGQGPEFLTYFNYEAQQDKSGLPNDRFSAERPEGSISTLTIQRTEQRDSAMYRCASSLVAGGNNEQFFGPGTRLTVL.

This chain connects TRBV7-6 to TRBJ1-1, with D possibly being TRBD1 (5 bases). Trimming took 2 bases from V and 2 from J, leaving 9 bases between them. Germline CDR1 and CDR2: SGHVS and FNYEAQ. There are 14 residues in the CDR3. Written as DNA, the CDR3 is TGTGCCAGCAGCTTAACAGGCGTAAACACTGAAGCTTTCTTT. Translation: CASSLTGVNTEAFF.

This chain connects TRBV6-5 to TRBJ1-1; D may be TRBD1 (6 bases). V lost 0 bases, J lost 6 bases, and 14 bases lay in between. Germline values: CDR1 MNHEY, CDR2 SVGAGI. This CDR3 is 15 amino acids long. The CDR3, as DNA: TGTGCCAGCAGTTACTCGGGCGAGGGGGTGGCTGAAGCTTTCTTT. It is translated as CASSYSGEGVAEAFF.

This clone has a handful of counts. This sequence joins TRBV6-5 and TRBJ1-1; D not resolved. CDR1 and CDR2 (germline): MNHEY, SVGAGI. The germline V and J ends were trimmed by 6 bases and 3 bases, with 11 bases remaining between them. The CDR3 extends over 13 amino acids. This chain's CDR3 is CASRPVGDTEAFF. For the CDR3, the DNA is TGTGCCAGCAGACCCGTCGGGGACACTGAAGCTTTCTTT.

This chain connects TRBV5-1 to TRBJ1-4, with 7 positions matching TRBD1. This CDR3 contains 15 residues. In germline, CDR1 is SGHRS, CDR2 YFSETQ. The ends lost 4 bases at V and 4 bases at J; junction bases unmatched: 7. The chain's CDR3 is CASSQSQGHNEKLFF. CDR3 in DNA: TGCGCCAGCAGCCAATCACAGGGGCATAATGAAAAACTGTTTTTT.

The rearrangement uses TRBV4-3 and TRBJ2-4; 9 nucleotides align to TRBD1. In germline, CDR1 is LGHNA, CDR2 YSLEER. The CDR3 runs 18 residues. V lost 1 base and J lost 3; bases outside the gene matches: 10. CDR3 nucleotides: TGCGCCAGCAGCCAAGGACCTATACAGGGGGCGGGCAAAAACATTCAGTACTTC. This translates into CASSQGPIQGAGKNIQYF.

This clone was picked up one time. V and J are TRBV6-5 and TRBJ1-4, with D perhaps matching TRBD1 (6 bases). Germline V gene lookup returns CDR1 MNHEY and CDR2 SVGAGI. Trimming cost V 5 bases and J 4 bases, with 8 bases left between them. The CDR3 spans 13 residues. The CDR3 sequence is CASSRTVNEKLFF. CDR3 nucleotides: TGTGCCAGCAGTCGGACAGTTAATGAAAAACTGTTTTTT.

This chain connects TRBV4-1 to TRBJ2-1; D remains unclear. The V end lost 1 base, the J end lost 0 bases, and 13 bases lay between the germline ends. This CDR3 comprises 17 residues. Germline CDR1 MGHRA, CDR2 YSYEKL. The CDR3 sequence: CASSQARFPFSYNEQFF. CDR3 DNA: TGCGCCAGCAGCCAAGCCCGGTTCCCTTTCTCCTACAATGAGCAGTTCTTC.

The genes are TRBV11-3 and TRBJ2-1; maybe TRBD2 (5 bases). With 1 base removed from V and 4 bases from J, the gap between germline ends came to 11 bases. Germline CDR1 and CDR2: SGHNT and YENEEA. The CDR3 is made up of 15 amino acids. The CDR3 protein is CASSLGTGGYNEQFF. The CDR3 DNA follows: TGTGCCAGCAGCTTAGGTACGGGCGGGTACAATGAGCAGTTCTTC.

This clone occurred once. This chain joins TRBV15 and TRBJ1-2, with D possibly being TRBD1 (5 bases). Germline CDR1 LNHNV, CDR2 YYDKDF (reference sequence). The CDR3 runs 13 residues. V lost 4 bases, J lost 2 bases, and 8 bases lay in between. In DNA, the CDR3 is TGTGCCACCAGCAAGGGGCAGAACTATGGCTACACCTTC. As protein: CATSKGQNYGYTF.

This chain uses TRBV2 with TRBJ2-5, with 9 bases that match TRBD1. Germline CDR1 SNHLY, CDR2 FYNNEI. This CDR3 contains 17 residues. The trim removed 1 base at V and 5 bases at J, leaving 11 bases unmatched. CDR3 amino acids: CASSEDRGLSRRETQYF. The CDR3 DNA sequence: TGTGCCAGCAGTGAAGACAGGGGGCTGTCTCGTAGGGAGACCCAGTACTTC.

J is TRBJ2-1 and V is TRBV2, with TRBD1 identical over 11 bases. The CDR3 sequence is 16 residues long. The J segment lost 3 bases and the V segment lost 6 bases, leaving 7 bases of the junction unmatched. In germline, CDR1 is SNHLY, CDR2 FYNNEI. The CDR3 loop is CASSPRGTGGYNEQFF. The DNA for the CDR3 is TGTGCCAGCAGCCCCAGAGGGACAGGGGGCTACAATGAGCAGTTCTTC.

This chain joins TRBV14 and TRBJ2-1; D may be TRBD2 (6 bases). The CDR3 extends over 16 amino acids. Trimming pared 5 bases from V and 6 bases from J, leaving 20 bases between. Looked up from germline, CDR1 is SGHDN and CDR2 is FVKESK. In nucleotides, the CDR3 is TGTGCCAGCAGCGCCCGGACTGGGGGGTTTGTCAATGAGCAGTTCTTC. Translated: CASSARTGGFVNEQFF.

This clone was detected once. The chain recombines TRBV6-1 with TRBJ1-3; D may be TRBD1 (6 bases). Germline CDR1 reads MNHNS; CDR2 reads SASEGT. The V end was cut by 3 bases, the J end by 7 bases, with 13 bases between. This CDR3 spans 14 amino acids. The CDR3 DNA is TGTGCCAGCAGTGAGGGGACGGGGGGCAACACCATATATTTT. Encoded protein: CASSEGTGGNTIYF.

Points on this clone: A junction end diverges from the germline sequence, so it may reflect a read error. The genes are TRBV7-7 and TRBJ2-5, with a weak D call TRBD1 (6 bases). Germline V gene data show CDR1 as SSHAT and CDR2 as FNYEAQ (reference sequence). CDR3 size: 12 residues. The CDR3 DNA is TGTGCTAGCAGCTCTCAACAGGGGACCCAGTACTTC. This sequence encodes CASSSQQGTQYF.

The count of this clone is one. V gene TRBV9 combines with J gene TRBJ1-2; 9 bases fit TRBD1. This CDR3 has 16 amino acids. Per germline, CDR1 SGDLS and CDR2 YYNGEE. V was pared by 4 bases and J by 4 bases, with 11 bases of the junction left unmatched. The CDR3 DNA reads TGTGCCAGCAGCACACGTCCGGGACAGGGTTCCTATGGCTACACCTTC. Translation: CASSTRPGQGSYGYTF. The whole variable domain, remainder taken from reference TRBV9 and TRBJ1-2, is DSGVTQTPKHLITATGQRVTLRCSPRSGDLSVYWYQQSLDQGLQFLIQYYNGEERAKGNILERFSAQQFPDLHSELNLSSLELGDSALYFCASSTRPGQGSYGYTFGSGTRLTVV.

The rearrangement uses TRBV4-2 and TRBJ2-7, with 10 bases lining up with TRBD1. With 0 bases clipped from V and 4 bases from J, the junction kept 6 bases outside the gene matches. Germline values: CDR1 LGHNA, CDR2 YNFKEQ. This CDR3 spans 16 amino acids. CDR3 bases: TGTGCCAGCAGCCAAGAGGGGGGACAGGGGTTATACGAGCAGTACTTC. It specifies CASSQEGGQGLYEQYF.